One and the same sample provided the 5 T cell receptor beta chains below, sequenced in a study of CXCR3-negative and CXCR3-positive naive CD8 T cells. UMI labels and 5' RACE were used to prepare the TRB cDNA libraries. TCRdb re-analyzed the 5' RACE reads; it lists each CDR3 protein once, without DNA. The listing contains tens of thousands of distinct CDR3 sequences. Sequencing used naive CXCR3- CD8+ T cells from blood. Sample subset: CD45RO-CCR7+CD27+CD95- naive CD8+ T cells lacking CXCR3 (TNR3-). The receptors stem from a human donor in good health. Some clones in this sample may be carry-over from other donors' samples.

This chain links TRBV5-6 with TRBJ2-7; TCRdb's assignment of TRBD2 cannot be checked, as there is no DNA. From germline, CDR1 is SGHDT and CDR2 YYEEEE. The CDR3 contains 17 residues. The CDR3 here is CASSTDRGTSVSYEQYF.

The rearrangement joins TRBV7-9 to TRBJ2-6. CDR3 length: 15 amino acids. In germline, CDR1 is SEHNR, CDR2 FQNEAQ (reference sequence). This CDR3 reads CASSLGSSGANVLTF.

The chain links TRBV28 to TRBJ2-5; TCRdb's assignment of TRBD1 cannot be checked, as there is no DNA. CDR3 length: 14 amino acids. The germline V gene has CDR1 MDHEN and CDR2 SYDVKM. The CDR3 loop is CASSTTGNQETQYF.

The chain combines TRBV11-2 with TRBJ2-3; TCRdb's D call, TRBD1, is unchecked because there is no DNA. Germline values: CDR1 SGHAT, CDR2 FQNNGV. CDR3 size: 17 residues. CDR3 region: CASSLDLGGVGTDTQYF.

The J gene is TRBJ2-3, the V gene TRBV6-6; there is no DNA to check the TCRdb D call of TRBD2. Germline V gives CDR1 MNHNY, CDR2 SVGAGI (reference sequence). CDR3 length: 16 amino acids. The CDR3 here is CASSPLAGETTDTQYF.